This TCR beta chain emerged from a study of Ad26.COV2.S vaccination and SARS-CoV-2 variants. The assay was immunoSEQ multiplex PCR, and TCRdb's table has in-frame clones only and misses some. The sample consists of hundreds of thousands of clones, 89% of them appearing once. The treatment: roughly 18 received Ad26.COV2.S at low or high dose, single or two shots; about 5 received placebo; per-sample allocation not given. Day 63 after the first vaccine or placebo injection was the time point for sampling. An 18-55-year-old adult in Boston served as donor. Vaccine was an Ad26 vector expressing Wuhan-strain SARS-CoV-2 spike. Concerning this clone itself: Its target is unknown.

Per germline, CDR1 SEHNR and CDR2 FQNEAQ (reference sequence). V was pared by 2 bases and J by 7 bases, with 15 bases between. The CDR3 totals 15 residues. Findings of the study overall: The placebo group had lower spike-specific TCR breadth than the vaccine recipients did. Similar non-spike TCR breadth was observed in recipients of vaccine and of placebo.

The chain carries TRBV7-9 and TRBJ2-1; D unresolved. Sequencing used peripheral blood, obtained in a trial of Ad26.COV2.S vaccine versus placebo. The sequence was obtained from a person between 18 and 65 years old who received the Ad26.COV2.S COVID-19 vaccine or a placebo. CDR3 sequence: CASSLRNALGNEQFF. The CDR3 region has the DNA TGTGCCAGCAGCTTAAGAAATGCTTTAGGGAATGAGCAGTTCTTC.